The next 11 T cell receptor beta chains were all read from a single sample in a study of blood T cell repertoires in COVID-19. The table came from immunoSEQ multiplex PCR; TCRdb's copy has only in-frame clones and leaves some out. This table has a few hundred thousand clones, approximately 90% appearing once. The material sequenced was PBMCs or T cells enriched from blood (not recorded which). The source of these receptors is a woman aged 40 to 50 with acute COVID-19.

This clone was detected once. V usage is TRBV5-4 and J usage is TRBJ2-7; 7 positions agree with TRBD1. This CDR3 is built from 16 residues. Germline trimming cut 4 bases from V and 6 bases from J; bases unmatched to any gene: 16. CDR1 and CDR2 from the germline V gene are SGHNT and YYREEE (reference sequence). The CDR3 is CASSHRPTGYGLEQYF. CDR3 bases: TGTGCCAGCAGCCACAGACCGACAGGGTACGGTCTCGAGCAGTACTTC.

The V and J genes are TRBV19 and TRBJ1-5; D is possibly TRBD1 (6 bases). Deletions cut 5 bases from V and 6 bases from J, with 11 bases between. CDR1 is LNHDA, CDR2 SQIVND, per germline (reference sequence). There are 13 residues in the CDR3. The CDR3 DNA follows: TGTGCCAGTAGTTGGGGGCCCAGTCAGCCCCAGCATTTT. It yields the protein CASSWGPSQPQHF.

The gene calls are TRBV5-6 and TRBJ2-2; TRBD1 is a possible D gene (6 bases). V lost 4 bases and J 3 bases, leaving 13 bases between the germline ends. Per germline, CDR1 SGHDT and CDR2 YYEEEE. This CDR3 contains 15 residues. The CDR3 DNA sequence: TGTGCCAGCAGCCCGACCGGGACACACACCGGGGAGCTGTTTTTT. Its protein product is CASSPTGTHTGELFF.

This clone has a handful of counts. This chain uses TRBV21-1 with TRBJ1-6. TRBV21-1 is a known pseudogene. There are 15 residues in the CDR3. As DNA, the CDR3 is TGTGCCAGCAGCACACGGAGCCCCATTAGGTCACCCCTCCACTTT. It specifies CASSTRSPIRSPLHF.

This clone was detected a few times. The chain employs TRBV5-6 and TRBJ1-2, with 8 nucleotides matching TRBD1. V shed 3 bases, J shed 8 bases, and the junction held 12 bases outside the gene matches. CDR1 and CDR2 from the germline V gene are SGHDT and YYEEEE. This CDR3 region has 15 residues. The CDR3 bases are TGTGCCAGCAGCTGGGGGACAGGTTCCTCTGGGGGCTACACCTTC. Its translation: CASSWGTGSSGGYTF.

The rearrangement joins TRBV5-4 to TRBJ2-5; a possible D gene is TRBD1 (6 bases). Trimming stripped 1 base from V and 0 bases from J, with 7 bases between. The CDR3 has 14 residues. Per germline, CDR1 SGHNT and CDR2 YYREEE (reference sequence). In DNA form, the CDR3 reads TGTGCCAGCAGCTTGACAGGGTACCAAGAGACCCAGTACTTC. Translating gives CASSLTGYQETQYF.

The chain links TRBV7-9 to TRBJ1-2, with TRBD1 identical over 7 bases. Per germline, CDR1 SEHNR and CDR2 FQNEAQ (reference sequence). CDR3 length: 14 residues. V shed 5 bases, J shed 2 bases, and the junction held 5 bases outside the gene matches. Here the CDR3 reads CASSPGQSNYGYTF. CDR3 sequence (DNA): TGTGCCAGCAGCCCGGGACAGTCGAACTATGGCTACACCTTC.

The chain carries TRBV6-5 and TRBJ2-7; TRBD1 agrees at 7 bases. Germline values: CDR1 MNHEY, CDR2 SVGAGI. After removal of 6 bases from V and 7 bases from J, the junction contained 6 bases not matched to a gene. This CDR3 spans 12 amino acids. The CDR3 here is CASRRQGQEQYF. The CDR3 nucleotides read TGTGCCAGCAGAAGACAGGGTCAAGAGCAGTACTTC.

The chain recombines TRBV5-1 with TRBJ2-7, with D possibly matching TRBD2 (7 bases). The CDR3 has 16 residues. Germline V gene data show CDR1 as SGHRS and CDR2 as YFSETQ. Trimming removed 5 bases from V and 7 bases from J, with 25 bases in between. The chain's CDR3 is CASSKGGDEKIGEQYF. The CDR3 bases are TGCGCCAGCAGTAAAGGGGGGGACGAAAAGATCGGGGAGCAGTACTTC.

V is TRBV5-4 and J is TRBJ2-1; D possibly corresponds to TRBD2 (6 bases). This CDR3 comprises 15 residues. Trimming shortened V by 7 bases and J by 3 bases, and 17 bases separated the two germline ends. Germline V CDR1 and CDR2: SGHNT, YYREEE (reference sequence). The CDR3 nucleotides are TGTGCCAGCTGGAGAATGGCGGGGAACTACAATGAGCAGTTCTTC. Protein: CASWRMAGNYNEQFF.

This clone was detected once. This chain links TRBV9 with TRBJ2-2, with 7 bases aligning to TRBD2. The V gene's germline CDR1 is SGDLS and CDR2 YYNGEE. This CDR3 is built from 16 residues. The V and J ends lost 4 bases and 2 bases, in that order; junction bases with no gene match: 8. The CDR3 loop reads CASSFRPGLNTGELFF. CDR3 DNA: TGTGCCAGCAGCTTTCGGCCGGGACTAAACACCGGGGAGCTGTTTTTT.